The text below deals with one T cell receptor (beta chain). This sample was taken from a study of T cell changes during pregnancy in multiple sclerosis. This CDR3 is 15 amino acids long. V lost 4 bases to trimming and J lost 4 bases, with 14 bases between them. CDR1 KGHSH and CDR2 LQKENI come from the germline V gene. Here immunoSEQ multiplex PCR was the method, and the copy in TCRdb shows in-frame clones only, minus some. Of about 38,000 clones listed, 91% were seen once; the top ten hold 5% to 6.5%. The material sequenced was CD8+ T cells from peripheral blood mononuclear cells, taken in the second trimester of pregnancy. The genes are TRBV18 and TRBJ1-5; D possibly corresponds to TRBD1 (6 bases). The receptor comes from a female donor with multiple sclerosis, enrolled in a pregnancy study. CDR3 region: CASSLTGTPNQPQHF. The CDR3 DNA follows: TGTGCCAGCTCACTGACCGGGACACCGAATCAGCCCCAGCATTTT.